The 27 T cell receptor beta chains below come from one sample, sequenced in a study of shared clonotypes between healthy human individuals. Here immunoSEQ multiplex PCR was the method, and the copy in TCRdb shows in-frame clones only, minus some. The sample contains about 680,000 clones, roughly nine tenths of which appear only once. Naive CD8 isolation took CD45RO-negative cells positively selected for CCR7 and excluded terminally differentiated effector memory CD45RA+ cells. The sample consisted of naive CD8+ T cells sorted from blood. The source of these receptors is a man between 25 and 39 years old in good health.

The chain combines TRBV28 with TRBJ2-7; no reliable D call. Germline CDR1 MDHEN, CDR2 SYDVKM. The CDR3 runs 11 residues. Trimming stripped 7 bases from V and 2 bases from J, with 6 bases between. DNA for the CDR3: TGTGCCAGCAAGGCCGCCTACGAGCAGTACTTC. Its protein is CASKAAYEQYF. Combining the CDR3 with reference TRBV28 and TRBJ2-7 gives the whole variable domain DVKVTQSSRYLVKRTGEKVFLECVQDMDHENMFWYRQDPGLGLRLIYFSYDVKMKEKGDIPEGYSVSREKKERFSLILESASTNQTSMYLCASKAAYEQYFGPGTRLTVT.

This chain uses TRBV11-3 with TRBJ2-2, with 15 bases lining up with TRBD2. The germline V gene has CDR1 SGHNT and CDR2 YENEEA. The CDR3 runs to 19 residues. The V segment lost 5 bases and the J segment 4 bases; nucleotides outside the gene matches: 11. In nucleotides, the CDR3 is TGTGCCAGCAGCCCTGGACTAGCGGGAGGGCCGGCGGGCACCGGGGAGCTGTTTTTT. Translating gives CASSPGLAGGPAGTGELFF. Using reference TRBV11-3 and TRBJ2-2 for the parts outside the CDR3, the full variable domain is EAGVVQSPRYKIIEKKQPVAFWCNPISGHNTLYWYLQNLGQGPELLIRYENEEAVDDSQLPKDRFSAERLKGVDSTLKIQPAELGDSAVYLCASSPGLAGGPAGTGELFFGEGSRLTVL.

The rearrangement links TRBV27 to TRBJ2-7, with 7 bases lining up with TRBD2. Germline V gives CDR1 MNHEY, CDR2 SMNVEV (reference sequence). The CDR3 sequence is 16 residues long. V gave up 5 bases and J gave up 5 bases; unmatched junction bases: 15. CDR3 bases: TGTGCCAGCAGTCCCTCCCTTTTGGGACGGGGGGACGAGCAGTACTTC. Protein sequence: CASSPSLLGRGDEQYF.

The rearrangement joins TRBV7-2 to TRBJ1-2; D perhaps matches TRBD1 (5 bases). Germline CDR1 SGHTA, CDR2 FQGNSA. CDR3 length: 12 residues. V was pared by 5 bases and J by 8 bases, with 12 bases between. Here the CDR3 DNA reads TGTGCCAGCAGCCCGGGACCGCAGGGCTACACCTTC. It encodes CASSPGPQGYTF. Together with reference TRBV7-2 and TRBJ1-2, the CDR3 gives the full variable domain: GAGVSQSPSNKVTEKGKDVELRCDPISGHTALYWYRQSLGQGLEFLIYFQGNSAPDKSGLPSDRFSAERTGGSVSTLTIQRTQQEDSAVYLCASSPGPQGYTFGSGTRLTVV.

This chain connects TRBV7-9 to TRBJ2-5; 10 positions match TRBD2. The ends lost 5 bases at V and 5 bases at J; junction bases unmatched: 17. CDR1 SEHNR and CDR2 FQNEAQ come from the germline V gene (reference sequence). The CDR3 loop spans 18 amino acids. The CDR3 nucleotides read TGTGCCAGCAGCCCACCCCTATCCTCTAGCGGGAGTATGGAGACCCAGTACTTC. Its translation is CASSPPLSSSGSMETQYF.

Here the CDR3 reads CASSFLLESGNEQFF. The CDR3 DNA is TGTGCCAGCAGCTTCCTACTGGAGTCTGGCAATGAGCAGTTCTTC. This chain links TRBV5-4 with TRBJ2-1, with D hard to call. Trimming removed 2 bases from V and 6 bases from J, with 15 bases in between. The CDR3 extends over 15 amino acids. Germline-derived CDR1 and CDR2 are SGHNT and YYREEE (reference sequence).

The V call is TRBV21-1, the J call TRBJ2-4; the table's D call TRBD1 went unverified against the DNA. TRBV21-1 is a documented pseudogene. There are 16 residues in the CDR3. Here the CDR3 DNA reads TGTGCCAGAGAGGGGACAGCCTTTCTAGCCAAAAACATTCAGTACTTC. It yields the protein CAREGTAFLAKNIQYF.

The CDR3 sequence: CASSVGLAGSYEQYF. The CDR3 nucleotides read TGCGCCAGCAGCGTGGGACTAGCGGGAAGTTACGAGCAGTACTTC. The chain couples TRBV5-1 to TRBJ2-7; 13 bases are a match to TRBD2. CDR1 is SGHRS, CDR2 YFSETQ, per germline. V shed 4 bases and J 4 bases; nucleotides not matched to a gene: 5. CDR3 length equals 15 residues.

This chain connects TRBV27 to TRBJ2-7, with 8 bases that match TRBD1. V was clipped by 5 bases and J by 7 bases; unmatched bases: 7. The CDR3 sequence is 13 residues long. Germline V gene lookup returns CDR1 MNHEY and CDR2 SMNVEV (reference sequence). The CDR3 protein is CASSRTGPWEQYF. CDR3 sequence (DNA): TGTGCCAGCAGTCGGACAGGGCCTTGGGAGCAGTACTTC.

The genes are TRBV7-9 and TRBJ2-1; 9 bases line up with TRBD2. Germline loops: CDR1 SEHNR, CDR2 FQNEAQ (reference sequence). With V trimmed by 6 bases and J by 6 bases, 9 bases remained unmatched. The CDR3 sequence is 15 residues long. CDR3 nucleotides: TGTGCCAGCAGTGCGTTAGCGGGAGTGCTCAATGAGCAGTTCTTC. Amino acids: CASSALAGVLNEQFF.

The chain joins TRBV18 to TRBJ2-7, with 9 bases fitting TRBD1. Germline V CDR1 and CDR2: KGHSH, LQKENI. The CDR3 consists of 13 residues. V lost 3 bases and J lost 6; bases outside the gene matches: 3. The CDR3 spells CASSPVTGGEQYF. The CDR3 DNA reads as TGTGCCAGCTCACCCGTGACAGGGGGCGAGCAGTACTTC.

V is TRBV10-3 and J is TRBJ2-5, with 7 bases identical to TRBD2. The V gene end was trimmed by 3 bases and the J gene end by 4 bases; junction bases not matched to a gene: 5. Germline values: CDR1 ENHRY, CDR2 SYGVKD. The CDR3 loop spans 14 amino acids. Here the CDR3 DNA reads TGTGCCATCAGTGAAGGCGGGAGTCTAGAGACCCAGTACTTC. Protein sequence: CAISEGGSLETQYF.

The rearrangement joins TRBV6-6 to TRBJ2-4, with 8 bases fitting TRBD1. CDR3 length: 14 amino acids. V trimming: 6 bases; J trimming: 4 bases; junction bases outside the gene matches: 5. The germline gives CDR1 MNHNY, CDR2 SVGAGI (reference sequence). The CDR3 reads CASSLRTGKNIQYF. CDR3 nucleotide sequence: TGTGCCAGCAGCCTCCGGACAGGGAAAAACATTCAGTACTTC.

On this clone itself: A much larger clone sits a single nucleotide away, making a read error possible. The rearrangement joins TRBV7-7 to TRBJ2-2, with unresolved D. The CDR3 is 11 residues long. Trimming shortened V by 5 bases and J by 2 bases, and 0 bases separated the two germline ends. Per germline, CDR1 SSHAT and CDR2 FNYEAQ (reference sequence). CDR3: CASSNTGELFF. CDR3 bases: TGTGCCAGCAGCAACACCGGGGAGCTGTTTTTT.

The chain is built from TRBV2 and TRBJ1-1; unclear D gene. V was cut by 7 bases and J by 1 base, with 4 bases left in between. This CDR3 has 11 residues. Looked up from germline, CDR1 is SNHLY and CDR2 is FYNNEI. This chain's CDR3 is CASTENTEAFF. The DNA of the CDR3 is TGTGCCAGCACGGAGAACACTGAAGCTTTCTTT.

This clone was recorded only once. The DNA of the CDR3 is TGCAGCGTTGAAAGAGCGAACACCGGGGAGCTGTTTTTT. It translates to CSVERANTGELFF. V is TRBV29-1 and J is TRBJ2-2; D ambiguous. CDR3 length equals 13 residues. Germline CDR1 reads SQVTM; CDR2 reads ANQGSEA. V was clipped by 2 bases and J by 0 bases, with 4 bases between them.

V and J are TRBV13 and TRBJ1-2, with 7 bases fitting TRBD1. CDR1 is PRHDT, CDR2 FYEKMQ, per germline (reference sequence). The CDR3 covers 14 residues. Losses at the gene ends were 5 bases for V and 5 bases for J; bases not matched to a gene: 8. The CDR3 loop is CASSLRTGEYGYTF. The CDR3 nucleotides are TGTGCCAGCAGCCTCCGGACAGGTGAATATGGCTACACCTTC.

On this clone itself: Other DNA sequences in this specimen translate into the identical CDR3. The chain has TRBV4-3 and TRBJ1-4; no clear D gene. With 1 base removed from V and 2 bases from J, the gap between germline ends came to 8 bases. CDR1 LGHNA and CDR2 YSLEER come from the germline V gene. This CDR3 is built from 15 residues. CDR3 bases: TGCGCCAGCAGCCAAGGGACCGGGACTAATGAAAAACTGTTTTTT. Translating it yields CASSQGTGTNEKLFF.

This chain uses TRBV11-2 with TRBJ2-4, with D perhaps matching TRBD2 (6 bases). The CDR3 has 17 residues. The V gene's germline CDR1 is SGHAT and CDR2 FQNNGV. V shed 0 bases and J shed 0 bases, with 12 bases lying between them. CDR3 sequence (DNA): TGTGCCAGCAGCTTAGATGCCCTAGCGCAAGCCAAAAACATTCAGTACTTC. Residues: CASSLDALAQAKNIQYF.

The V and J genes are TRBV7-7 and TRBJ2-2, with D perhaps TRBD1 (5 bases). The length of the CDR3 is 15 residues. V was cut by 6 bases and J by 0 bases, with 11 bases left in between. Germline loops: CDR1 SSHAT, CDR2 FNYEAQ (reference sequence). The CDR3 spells CASRPTETNTGELFF. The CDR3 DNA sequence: TGTGCCAGCAGACCGACAGAAACGAACACCGGGGAGCTGTTTTTT.

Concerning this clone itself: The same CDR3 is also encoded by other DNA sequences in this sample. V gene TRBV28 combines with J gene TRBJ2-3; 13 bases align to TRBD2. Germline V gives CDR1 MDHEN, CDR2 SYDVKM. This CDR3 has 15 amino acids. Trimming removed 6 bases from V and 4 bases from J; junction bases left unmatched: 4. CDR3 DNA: TGTGCCAGCAGCCGGACTAGCGGGAGTGCAGATACGCAGTATTTT. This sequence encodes CASSRTSGSADTQYF.

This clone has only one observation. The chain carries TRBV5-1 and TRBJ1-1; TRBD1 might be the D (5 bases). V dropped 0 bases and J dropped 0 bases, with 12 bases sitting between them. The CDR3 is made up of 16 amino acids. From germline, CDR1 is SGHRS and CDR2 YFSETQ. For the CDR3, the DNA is TGCGCCAGCAGCTTGGGGGTCAGGGAAATGAACACTGAAGCTTTCTTT. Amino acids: CASSLGVREMNTEAFF.

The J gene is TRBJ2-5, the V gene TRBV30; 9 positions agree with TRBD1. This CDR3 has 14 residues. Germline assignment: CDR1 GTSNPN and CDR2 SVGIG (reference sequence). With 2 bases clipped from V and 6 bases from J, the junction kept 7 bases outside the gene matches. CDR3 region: CAWSPGQGRKTQYF. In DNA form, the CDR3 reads TGTGCCTGGAGTCCGGGACAGGGAAGGAAGACCCAGTACTTC.

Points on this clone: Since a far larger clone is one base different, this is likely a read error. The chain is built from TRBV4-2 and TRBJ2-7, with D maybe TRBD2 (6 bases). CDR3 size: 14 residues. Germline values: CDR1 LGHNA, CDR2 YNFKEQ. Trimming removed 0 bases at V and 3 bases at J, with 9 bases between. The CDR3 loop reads CASSQDISGYEQYF. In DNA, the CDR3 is TGTGCCAGCAGCCAAGATATTAGCGGCTACGAGCAGTACTTC.

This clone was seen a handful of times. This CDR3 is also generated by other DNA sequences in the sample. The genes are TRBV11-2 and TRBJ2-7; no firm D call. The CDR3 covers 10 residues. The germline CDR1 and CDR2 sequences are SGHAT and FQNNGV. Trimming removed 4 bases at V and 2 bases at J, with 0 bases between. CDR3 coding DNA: TGTGCCAGCAGCTCCTACGAGCAGTACTTC. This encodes CASSSYEQYF.

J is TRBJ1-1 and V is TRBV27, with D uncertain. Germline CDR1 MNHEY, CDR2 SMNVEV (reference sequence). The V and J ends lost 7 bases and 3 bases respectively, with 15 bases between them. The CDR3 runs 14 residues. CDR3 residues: CASKFGALDTEAFF. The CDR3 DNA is TGTGCCAGCAAATTCGGAGCTTTGGACACTGAAGCTTTCTTT.

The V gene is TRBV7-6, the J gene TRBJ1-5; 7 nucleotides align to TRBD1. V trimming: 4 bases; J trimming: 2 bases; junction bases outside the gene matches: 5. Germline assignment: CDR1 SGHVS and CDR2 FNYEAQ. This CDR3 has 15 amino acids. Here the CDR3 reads CASSSRQGGNQPQHF. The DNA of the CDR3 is TGTGCCAGCAGCTCCAGACAGGGAGGCAATCAGCCCCAGCATTTT.